Sequencing of this TCR beta chain was carried out in a study of T cells in Graves' hyperthyroidism and ophthalmopathy. This clonotype was seen at least ten times. V lost 3 bases to trimming and J lost 9 bases; unmatched junction nucleotides: 1. The CDR3 has 13 amino acids. Germline-derived CDR1 and CDR2 are SNHLY and FYNNEI. TCR beta CDR3 region amplification was performed from RNA transcripts. The HTBI primer set drove a first-round RT-PCR of the TCR CDR3. TCRdb independently ran MiXCR on the multiplex PCR reads; one entry per CDR3 protein. Found here are some 600,000 distinct CDR3 sequences, around 13% of them singletons; the top ten hold more than 4.5%.

The V call is TRBV2, the J call TRBJ1-6, with 8 bases matching TRBD1. The source of this sequence is a woman aged 25 to 39 with Graves' hyperthyroidism that later progressed to Graves' ophthalmopathy. The sample was blood. DNA of the CDR3: TGTGCCAGCAGTGACAGGGGGCTTTCACCCCTCCACTTT. Protein: CASSDRGLSPLHF.